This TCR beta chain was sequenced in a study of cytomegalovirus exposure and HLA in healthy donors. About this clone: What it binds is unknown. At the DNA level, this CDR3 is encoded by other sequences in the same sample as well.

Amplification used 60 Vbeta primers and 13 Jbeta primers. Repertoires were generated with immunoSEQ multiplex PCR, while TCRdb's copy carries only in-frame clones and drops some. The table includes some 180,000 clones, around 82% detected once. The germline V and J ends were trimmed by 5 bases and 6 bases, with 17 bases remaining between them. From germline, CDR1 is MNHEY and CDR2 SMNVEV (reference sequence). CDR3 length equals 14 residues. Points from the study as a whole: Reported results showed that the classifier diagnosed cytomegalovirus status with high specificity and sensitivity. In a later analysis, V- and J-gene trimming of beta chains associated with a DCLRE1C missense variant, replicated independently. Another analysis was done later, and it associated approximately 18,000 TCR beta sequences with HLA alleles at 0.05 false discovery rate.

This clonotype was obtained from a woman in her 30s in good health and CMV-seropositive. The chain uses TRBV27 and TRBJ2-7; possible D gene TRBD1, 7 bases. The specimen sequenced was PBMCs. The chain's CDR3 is CASSLRQGGGEQYF. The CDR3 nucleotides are TGTGCCAGCAGTCTCCGACAGGGAGGAGGCGAGCAGTACTTC.